The text below deals with one T cell receptor (beta chain). These data belong to a study of T cell changes during pregnancy in multiple sclerosis. Profiled with immunoSEQ multiplex PCR; TCRdb holds only in-frame clones, not every one. The sample holds some 37,000 clones, 91% seen once. CDR1 is MNHNS, CDR2 SASEGT, per germline. V gave up 4 bases and J gave up 0 bases, with 6 bases separating them. The CDR3 consists of 13 residues. Here the sequenced sample was CD8+ T cells from peripheral blood mononuclear cells, taken after pregnancy. The chain employs TRBV6-1 and TRBJ1-1; D call uncertain. The clonotype originates from a female donor with multiple sclerosis, enrolled in a pregnancy study. The DNA of the CDR3 is TGTGCCAGCAGTGCCCGGGTGAACACTGAAGCTTTCTTT. Protein: CASSARVNTEAFF.